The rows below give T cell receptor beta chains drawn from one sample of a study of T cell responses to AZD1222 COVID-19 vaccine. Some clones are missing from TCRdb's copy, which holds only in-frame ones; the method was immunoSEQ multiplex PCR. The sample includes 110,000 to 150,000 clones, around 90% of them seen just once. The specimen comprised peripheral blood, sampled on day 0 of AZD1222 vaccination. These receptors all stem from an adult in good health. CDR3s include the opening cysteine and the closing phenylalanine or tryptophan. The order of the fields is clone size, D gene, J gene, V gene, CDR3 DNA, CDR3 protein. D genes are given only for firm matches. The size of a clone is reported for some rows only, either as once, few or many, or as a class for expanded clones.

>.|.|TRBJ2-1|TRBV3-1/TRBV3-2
TGTGCCAGCAGCCTGAGGGATTCCTACAATGAGCAGTTCTTC
CASSLRDSYNEQFF
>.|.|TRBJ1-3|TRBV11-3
TGTGCCAGCAGCTTCCCAGCCTTCTCTGGAAACACCATATATTTT
CASSFPAFSGNTIYF
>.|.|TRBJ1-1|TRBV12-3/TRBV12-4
TGTGCCAGCAGTTTTACGGGTAACACTGAAGCTTTCTTT
CASSFTGNTEAFF
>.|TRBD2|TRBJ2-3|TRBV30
TGTGCCTGGAGTGCAGCGGGAACGTATTTT
CAWSAAGTYF
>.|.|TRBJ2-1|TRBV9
TGTGCCAGCAGCGTAGCTAGCTCCTACAATGAGCAGTTCTTC
CASSVASSYNEQFF
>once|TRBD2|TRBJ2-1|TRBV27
TGTGCCAGCAAACCGGGACTAGCGTACAATGAGCAGTTCTTC
CASKPGLAYNEQFF
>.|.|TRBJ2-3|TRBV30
TGTGCCTGGAGCCCGACGGGAGATACGCAGTATTTT
CAWSPTGDTQYF
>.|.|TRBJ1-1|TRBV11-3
TGTGCCAGCGGGGGAGGACGTGGAGCTTTCTTT
CASGGGRGAFF
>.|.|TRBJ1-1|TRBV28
TGTGCCAGCACATACACTAGGACGTTCAGATTAAACACTGAAGCTTTCTTT
CASTYTRTFRLNTEAFF
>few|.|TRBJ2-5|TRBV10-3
TGTGCCATCAGGCAAAGCGGTGAGGGTTGGGAGACCCAGTACTTC
CAIRQSGEGWETQYF
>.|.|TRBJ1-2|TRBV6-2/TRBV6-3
TGTGCCAGCAGTTACTCAGGTGCCTACTATGGCTACACCTTC
CASSYSGAYYGYTF
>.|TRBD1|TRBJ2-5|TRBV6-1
TGTGCCAGCAGTGAAGCAACAGGGGGATTGGAGACCCAGTACTTC
CASSEATGGLETQYF
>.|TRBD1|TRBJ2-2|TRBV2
TGTGCCAGCCGGCCGGGACAGATATCCCAGCGGAACACCGGGGAGCTGTTTTTT
CASRPGQISQRNTGELFF
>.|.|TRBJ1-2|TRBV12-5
TGTGCTAGTGGTTTGGGCCTCTTGGAGGGGCCCGCTAACTATGGCTACACCTTC
CASGLGLLEGPANYGYTF
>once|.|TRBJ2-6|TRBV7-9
TGTGCCAGCAGCCTAGGGACTTTCCTGTCTGGGGCCAACGTCCTGACTTTC
CASSLGTFLSGANVLTF
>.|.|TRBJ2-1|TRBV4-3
TGCGCCAGCAGCCAAGATTGGCCCAGGGATGAGCAGTTCTTC
CASSQDWPRDEQFF
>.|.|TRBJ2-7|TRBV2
TGTGCCAGCGTAGACGGAGTCGAGCAGTACTTC
CASVDGVEQYF
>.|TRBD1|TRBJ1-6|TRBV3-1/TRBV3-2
TGTGCCAGCAGCCAAGAGGCAGGGGGCATTTCACCCCTCCACTTT
CASSQEAGGISPLHF
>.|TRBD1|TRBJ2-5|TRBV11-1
TGTGCCAGCAGCCCACGACAGGGAGAGACCCAGTACTTC
CASSPRQGETQYF
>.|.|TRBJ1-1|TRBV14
TGTGCCAGCAGCCAAGATGGCCCTGGGTTCAGGAGAGTTGAAGCTTTCTTT
CASSQDGPGFRRVEAFF
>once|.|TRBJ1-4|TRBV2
TGTGCCAGCGGGAATTCCGAAAAACTGTTTTTT
CASGNSEKLFF
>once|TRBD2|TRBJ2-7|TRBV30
TGTGCCTGGAGGCCTCCGGGACTAGCGGGAACACGGAGCTCCTACGAGCAGTACTTC
CAWRPPGLAGTRSSYEQYF
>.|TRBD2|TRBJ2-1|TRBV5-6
TGTGCCAGCAGCTTCAGGACTAGCGGGAGGGCCGGGTACAATGAGCAGTTCTTC
CASSFRTSGRAGYNEQFF
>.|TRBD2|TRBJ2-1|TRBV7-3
TGTGCCAGCAGCGCTAGCGGAGGTACCTTGGGGCAGTTCTTC
CASSASGGTLGQFF
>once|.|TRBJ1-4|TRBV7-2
TGTGCCAGCAGCCGCAGGGGCGAGAATGAAAAACTGTTTTTT
CASSRRGENEKLFF
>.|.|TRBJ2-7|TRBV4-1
TGCGCCAGCAGCCAAGATGGGGCCTACGAGCAGTACTTC
CASSQDGAYEQYF
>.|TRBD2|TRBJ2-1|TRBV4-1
TGCGCCAGCAGCCAAGAAAACGCTAGCGGGAGTAATTACGTCGATGAGCAGTTCTTC
CASSQENASGSNYVDEQFF
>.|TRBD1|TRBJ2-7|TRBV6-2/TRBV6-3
TGTGCCAGCAGTGAGGACAGGGGGCGGGGGGAGCAGTACTTC
CASSEDRGRGEQYF
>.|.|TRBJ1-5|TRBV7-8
TGTGCCAGCAGCGCGAACCGGGACACAAATCAGCCCCAGCATTTT
CASSANRDTNQPQHF
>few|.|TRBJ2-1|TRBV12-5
TGTGCTAGTGCTCTGAGGGGGGACCTCCACTACAATGAGCAGTTCTTC
CASALRGDLHYNEQFF
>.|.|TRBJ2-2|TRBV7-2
TGTGCCAGCAGCTCTCGGGGCAGGGCTACCACCGGGGAGCTGTTTTTT
CASSSRGRATTGELFF
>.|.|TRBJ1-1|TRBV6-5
TGTGCCAGCAGTTACTCGAAGAACACTGAAGCTTTCTTT
CASSYSKNTEAFF
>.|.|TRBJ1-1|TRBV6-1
TGTGCCAGCAGTGAAGCAGGGTTGAACACTGAAGCTTTCTTT
CASSEAGLNTEAFF
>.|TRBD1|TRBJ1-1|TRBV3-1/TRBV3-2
TGTGCCAGCAGCCTCCGGACAGGGGGGAACACTGAAGCTTTCTTT
CASSLRTGGNTEAFF
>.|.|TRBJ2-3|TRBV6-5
TGTGCCAGCACCCGCACAGATACGCAGTATTTT
CASTRTDTQYF
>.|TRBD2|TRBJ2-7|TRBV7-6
TGTGCCAGCAGCTTAGAACTCGGGGGGGGCCCCTCCTACGAGCAGTACTTC
CASSLELGGGPSYEQYF
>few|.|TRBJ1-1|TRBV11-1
TGTGCCAGCAGCGCAGCACTTAACTCCGGCACTGAAGCTTTCTTT
CASSAALNSGTEAFF
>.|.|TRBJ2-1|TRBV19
TGTGCCAGTAGTTTAGTAACCAGGGCCCAGGGCAATGAGCAGTTCTTC
CASSLVTRAQGNEQFF
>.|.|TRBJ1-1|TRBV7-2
TGTGCCAGCTGCCTTACAGGAGTCACTGAAGCTTTCTTT
CASCLTGVTEAFF
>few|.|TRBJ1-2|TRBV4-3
TGCGCCAGCAGCCCAGATTTCAGGGTTAGTGTTGCCGGCTACACCTTC
CASSPDFRVSVAGYTF
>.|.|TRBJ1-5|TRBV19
TGTGCCAGTAGTATTAAGTTATTTAATCAGCCCCAGCATTTT
CASSIKLFNQPQHF
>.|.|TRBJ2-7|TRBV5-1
TGCGCCAGCAGCCCTCACAAGGGACTTCTCGAGCAGTACTTC
CASSPHKGLLEQYF
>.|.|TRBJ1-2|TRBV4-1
TGCGCCAGCAGCCAAGATCTGGGTGGCTACACCTTC
CASSQDLGGYTF
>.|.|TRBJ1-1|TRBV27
TGTGCCAGCAGTTTACTCAGACCGAACACTGAAGCTTTCTTT
CASSLLRPNTEAFF
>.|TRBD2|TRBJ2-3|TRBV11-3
TGTGCCAGCAGCTTGGGACTAGCGGGAGCAACAGATACGCAGTATTTT
CASSLGLAGATDTQYF
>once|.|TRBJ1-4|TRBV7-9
TGTGCCATCCCTACGGGAGGGGCTAATGAAAAACTGTTTTTT
CAIPTGGANEKLFF
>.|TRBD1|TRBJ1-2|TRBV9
TGTGCCAGCAGCGTCGGCCCGACAGGGCGAAATGGCTACACCTTC
CASSVGPTGRNGYTF
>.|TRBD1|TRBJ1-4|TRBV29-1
TGCAGCGTTACCCTTCCCCTACAGGGGGATGAAAAACTGTTTTTT
CSVTLPLQGDEKLFF
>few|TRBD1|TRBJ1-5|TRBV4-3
TGCGCCAGCAGCCAAGATTGGGACAGTAGCAATCAGCCCCAGCATTTT
CASSQDWDSSNQPQHF
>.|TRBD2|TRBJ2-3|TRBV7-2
TGTGCCAGCAGCTTAGTCGGGGGGTCGCAGTATTTT
CASSLVGGSQYF